The 9 T cell receptor beta chains reported below all come from one sample, sequenced in a study of blood T cell repertoires in COVID-19. Here immunoSEQ multiplex PCR was the method, and the copy in TCRdb shows in-frame clones only, minus some. The table has 45,000 to 55,000 clones, 75% to 90% seen once. Sequencing used peripheral blood. The receptors here all came from a human donor in a cohort sampled during active COVID-19.

V usage is TRBV7-2 and J usage is TRBJ1-6; D might be TRBD1 (5 bases). This CDR3 has 15 amino acids. V lost 3 bases, J lost 5 bases, and 11 bases lay in between. Looked up from germline, CDR1 is SGHTA and CDR2 is FQGNSA. CDR3 sequence reads: CASSFFRGNNSPLHF. The CDR3 DNA reads TGTGCCAGCAGCTTTTTCCGGGGGAATAATTCACCCCTCCACTTT.

The chain recombines TRBV3-1 (or the pseudogene TRBV3-2) with TRBJ1-6, with 8 bases that match TRBD1. CDR3 length: 15 residues. Trimming cost V 4 bases and J 5 bases; bases outside gene matches: 4. CDR1 is LGHDT and CDR2 is YNNKEL in the germline V gene (reference sequence). The CDR3 spells CASSPRDRHNSPLHF. The DNA of the CDR3 is TGTGCCAGCAGCCCCCGGGACAGGCATAATTCACCCCTCCACTTT.

The chain employs TRBV28 and TRBJ2-4, with TRBD2 identical over 7 bases. In germline, CDR1 is MDHEN, CDR2 SYDVKM. V lost 5 bases, J lost 2 bases, and 9 bases stayed unmatched. The CDR3 totals 16 residues. This CDR3 reads CASSPGGPGTKNIQYF. In DNA, the CDR3 is TGTGCCAGCAGTCCGGGGGGTCCGGGGACCAAAAACATTCAGTACTTC.

The V and J genes are TRBV29-1 and TRBJ1-1, with D possibly TRBD1 on 5 matching bases. Germline values: CDR1 SQVTM, CDR2 ANQGSEA. Trimming took off 7 bases at V and 4 bases at J, with 10 bases between the two ends. The CDR3 loop spans 11 amino acids. CDR3 sequence: CSGGRGTEAFF. The DNA of the CDR3 is TGCAGCGGGGGACGGGGCACTGAAGCTTTCTTT.

The gene calls are TRBV30 and TRBJ2-3; D uncertain. Trimming pared 4 bases from V and 5 bases from J, leaving 13 bases between. The CDR3 runs to 13 residues. CDR1 is GTSNPN, CDR2 SVGIG, per germline (reference sequence). The CDR3 DNA sequence: TGTGCCTGGAACGTGGGCAGTGAAGATACGCAGTATTTT. Translated, it gives CAWNVGSEDTQYF.

V is TRBV5-1 and J is TRBJ1-2, with D maybe TRBD1 (6 bases). The V end was cut by 3 bases, the J end by 5 bases, with 14 bases between. The CDR3 runs 14 residues. Germline CDR1 SGHRS, CDR2 YFSETQ. The CDR3 spells CASSSGGSGYGYTF. In nucleotides, the CDR3 is TGCGCCAGCAGCTCGGGGGGCTCGGGGTATGGCTACACCTTC.

This clone showed up just once. This chain connects TRBV6-2 or TRBV6-3 to TRBJ2-7; D not certain. V was trimmed by 6 bases and J by 6 bases, leaving 9 bases between them. The germline V gene has CDR1 MNHEY and CDR2 SVGEGT. The CDR3 is 11 amino acids. The CDR3 DNA reads TGTGCCAGCAGCCGCGCTCGCGAGCAGTACTTC. Its protein is CASSRAREQYF.

For this clone: Distinct nucleotide sequences in the sample also encode this CDR3. The chain uses TRBV5-1 and TRBJ2-7; 9 nucleotides match TRBD2. Per germline, CDR1 SGHRS and CDR2 YFSETQ. V shed 0 bases, J shed 4 bases, and the junction held 5 bases outside the gene matches. This CDR3 region has 15 residues. CDR3 region: CASSLGLAGSYEQYF. In DNA, the CDR3 is TGCGCCAGCAGCTTGGGGCTAGCGGGGTCTTACGAGCAGTACTTC. Full variable domain (remainder filled in from reference TRBV5-1 and TRBJ2-7): KAGVTQTPRYLIKTRGQQVTLSCSPISGHRSVSWYQQTPGQGLQFLFEYFSETQRNKGNFPGRFSGRQFSNSRSEMNVSTLELGDSALYLCASSLGLAGSYEQYFGPGTRLTVT.

This CDR3 is CASSPQGLMGAGELFF. CDR3 nucleotide sequence: TGTGCCAGCAGCCCACAGGGTTTAATGGGGGCCGGGGAGCTGTTTTTT. This sequence joins TRBV11-3 and TRBJ2-2; a weak D match, TRBD1 (6 bases). CDR1 is SGHNT and CDR2 is YENEEA in the germline V gene. V gave up 5 bases and J gave up 6 bases, with 19 bases separating them. This CDR3 has 16 residues. Using reference TRBV11-3 and TRBJ2-2 for the parts outside the CDR3, the full variable domain is EAGVVQSPRYKIIEKKQPVAFWCNPISGHNTLYWYLQNLGQGPELLIRYENEEAVDDSQLPKDRFSAERLKGVDSTLKIQPAELGDSAVYLCASSPQGLMGAGELFFGEGSRLTVL.